This passage covers 20 T cell receptor beta chains from one sample sequenced in a study of glioma-infiltrating T cells. The iRepertoire nested amplicon-rescue multiplex PCR amplified TCR alpha and beta CDR3s from RNA. MiXCR, run by TCRdb on the multiplex PCR reads, gives a single entry per CDR3 protein. The sample lists 160,000 or so distinct CDR3 sequences, more than 35% seen once, with 5.2% in the top ten. The sequencing sample was made of glioma tissue, nonneoplastic brain tissue, or PBMCs (not recorded which). The receptors were sampled from a human donor with low-grade glioma or glioblastoma, undergoing nonglioma brain surgery, or in good health (not recorded which).

The rearrangement joins TRBV3-1 to TRBJ2-3; the match to TRBD2 covers 7 bases. Germline V lookup: CDR1 LGHDT, CDR2 YNNKEL (reference sequence). V was clipped by 8 bases and J by 6 bases; unmatched bases: 11. The CDR3 has 14 residues. CDR3 protein: CASGSAGAGDTQYF. The CDR3 DNA is TGTGCCAGCGGGTCGGCGGGAGCAGGGGATACGCAGTATTTT.

This clonotype was seen many times. This rearrangement joins TRBV27 to TRBJ2-1; the D gene is possibly TRBD1 (6 bases). The CDR3 extends over 19 amino acids. The germline CDR1 and CDR2 sequences are MNHEY and SMNVEV (reference sequence). Trimming shortened V by 6 bases and J by 2 bases, and 26 bases separated the two germline ends. The CDR3 loop is CASSLLGGLATPTYNEQFF. The CDR3 DNA reads TGTGCCAGCAGCCTATTAGGGGGTTTGGCAACGCCGACCTACAATGAGCAGTTCTTC.

V and J are TRBV29-1 and TRBJ2-1; D is perhaps TRBD2 (6 bases). The CDR3 runs 15 residues. The V gene's germline CDR1 is SQVTM and CDR2 ANQGSEA. Deletions cut 4 bases from V and 0 bases from J, with 13 bases between. The CDR3 here is CSVAPGRASYNEQFF. CDR3 sequence (DNA): TGCAGCGTTGCCCCCGGGAGAGCCTCCTACAATGAGCAGTTCTTC.

About this clonotype itself: Since no conserved phenylalanine or tryptophan closes the CDR3, a read error is the likely cause. The rearrangement joins TRBV20-1 to TRBJ2-5; no clear D. This CDR3 spans 11 amino acids. Trimming left V 2 bases short and J 5 bases short, with 6 bases between. Germline loops: CDR1 DFQATT, CDR2 SNEGSKA (reference sequence). CDR3 amino acids: CSARQEETQYL. CDR3 bases: TGCAGTGCTAGACAGGAGGAGACCCAGTACTTA.

This clonotype was seen at least ten times. The chain is built from TRBV2 and TRBJ2-3; no clear D gene. The CDR3 is 10 amino acids. Germline lookup yields CDR1 SNHLY and CDR2 FYNNEI. V gave up 4 bases and J gave up 6 bases, with 2 bases separating them. The CDR3 DNA sequence: TGTGCCAGCAGTGTGGATACGCAGTATTTT. It codes for CASSVDTQYF.

The sample holds many counts of this clonotype. The genes are TRBV28 and TRBJ2-3, with D unclear. This CDR3 spans 14 amino acids. The V and J ends lost 1 base and 8 bases respectively, with 13 bases between them. Germline CDR1 reads MDHEN; CDR2 reads SYDVKM. CDR3: CASSLFHLGATQYF. The CDR3 region has the DNA TGTGCCAGCAGTTTATTCCACCTAGGTGCTACGCAGTATTTT.

The chain joins TRBV19 to TRBJ2-1; maybe TRBD1 (6 bases). The CDR3 is made up of 16 amino acids. Per germline, CDR1 LNHDA and CDR2 SQIVND (reference sequence). Trimming took 6 bases from V and 1 from J, leaving 16 bases between them. The CDR3 loop reads CASSTRGSRSYNEQFF. CDR3 coding DNA: TGTGCCAGTAGCACGAGGGGGAGCAGGTCCTACAATGAGCAGTTCTTC.

This clonotype occurred many times. The rearrangement links TRBV2 to TRBJ2-7, with 14 bases fitting TRBD2. V shed 5 bases, J shed 6 bases, and the junction held 6 bases outside the gene matches. Germline V CDR1 and CDR2: SNHLY, FYNNEI. This CDR3 has 15 amino acids. The CDR3 loop is CASSLGLAGGGEQYF. The CDR3 nucleotides are TGTGCCAGCAGTCTCGGACTAGCGGGAGGAGGCGAGCAGTACTTC.

Note on this clonotype: Since a much larger clone is just one base distant, this may be a read error. The rearrangement uses TRBV20-1 and TRBJ2-1; 7 bases line up with TRBD2. The ends lost 0 bases at V and 5 bases at J; junction bases unmatched: 13. This CDR3 is built from 17 residues. In germline, CDR1 is DFQATT, CDR2 SNEGSKA (reference sequence). Here the CDR3 DNA reads TGCAGTGCTAGAGATGTGGAAAGCGGGATAGAAAACAATGAGCAGTTCTTC. Its protein is CSARDVESGIENNEQFF.

There are many counts of this clonotype. The V gene is TRBV28, the J gene TRBJ2-7, with D unresolved. Germline CDR1 is MDHEN and CDR2 is SYDVKM. Between the trimmed V and J ends, which lost 4 bases and 2 bases, there was a span of 15 bases. There are 15 residues in the CDR3. The CDR3 nucleotides read TGTGCCAGCAGTTCACTACGGACCAAAGCCTACGAGCAGTACTTC. The encoded protein is CASSSLRTKAYEQYF.

This clonotype was counted between two and nine times. The chain links TRBV28 to TRBJ2-1, with 9 bases that match TRBD1. The CDR3 totals 15 residues. The ends lost 6 bases at V and 9 bases at J; junction bases unmatched: 12. CDR1 and CDR2 (germline): MDHEN, SYDVKM. The DNA of the CDR3 is TGTGCCAGCAGGGGAACCACAGGGGGCCAGGGTGAGCAGTTCTTC. Translated, it gives CASRGTTGGQGEQFF. Together with reference TRBV28 and TRBJ2-1, the CDR3 gives the full variable domain: DVKVTQSSRYLVKRTGEKVFLECVQDMDHENMFWYRQDPGLGLRLIYFSYDVKMKEKGDIPEGYSVSREKKERFSLILESASTNQTSMYLCASRGTTGGQGEQFFGPGTRLTVL.

As regards this clonotype: Relative to the germline gene, one junction end is altered; a read error may explain this. The CDR3 spells CARSYLKGPNTEAFF. The CDR3 region has the DNA TGTGCCAGAAGTTATTTGAAAGGGCCTAACACTGAAGCTTTCTTT. The chain joins TRBV27 to TRBJ1-1; no clear D gene. The CDR3 consists of 15 residues. Germline V gene sequence: CDR1 MNHEY, CDR2 SMNVEV (reference sequence).

This clonotype was seen at least ten times. The chain couples TRBV6-1 to TRBJ2-7; D unresolved. With 4 bases removed from V and 3 bases from J, the gap between germline ends came to 4 bases. CDR1 is MNHNS and CDR2 is SASEGT in the germline V gene. CDR3 length equals 11 residues. The CDR3 DNA reads as TGTGCCAGCAGTGGATTCTACGAGCAGTACTTC. Protein: CASSGFYEQYF.

The V and J genes are TRBV6-4 and TRBJ1-2; no clear D. Deletions cut 8 bases from V and 2 bases from J, with 12 bases between. This CDR3 has 13 amino acids. Germline assignment: CDR1 MRHNA and CDR2 SNTAGT. DNA for the CDR3: TGTGCCAGCGGTACCGGGCCAAACTATGGCTACACCTTC. Translating it yields CASGTGPNYGYTF.

The count of this clonotype is one. The rearrangement links TRBV27 to TRBJ1-5; TRBD1 aligns across 9 bases. With V trimmed by 5 bases and J by 5 bases, 10 bases remained unmatched. Per germline, CDR1 MNHEY and CDR2 SMNVEV (reference sequence). The CDR3 consists of 16 residues. This chain's CDR3 is CASSGSRQGGYQPQHF. CDR3 DNA sequence: TGTGCCAGCAGTGGGTCCCGACAGGGGGGGTATCAGCCCCAGCATTTT.

About this clonotype: With a much larger clone just one base away, this may be a read error. V usage is TRBV28 and J usage is TRBJ2-3; D tentatively fits TRBD1 or TRBD2 (5 bases each). Trimming shortened V by 10 bases and J by 11 bases, and 25 bases separated the two germline ends. This CDR3 region has 14 residues. The germline V gene encodes CDR1 MDHEN and CDR2 SYDVKM. The CDR3 DNA is TGTGCCACCAGCAGGCCGCCAAGAGGGACGGAGCAGTATTTT. This codes for CATSRPPRGTEQYF.

This clonotype has just one count. A much bigger clone sits one base away, suggesting this may be a read error. The chain has TRBV3-1 and TRBJ2-1; maybe TRBD2 (5 bases). Germline lookup yields CDR1 LGHDT and CDR2 YNNKEL (reference sequence). This CDR3 region has 14 residues. The CDR3 protein is CASSKDGGRIEQFF. Written as DNA, the CDR3 is TGTGCCAGCAGCAAAGACGGAGGCCGGATTGAGCAGTTCTTC.

A few counts support this clonotype. A much larger clone lies one base from this, so it may be a read error. V gene TRBV20-1 combines with J gene TRBJ2-7; no clear D gene. CDR1 is DFQATT and CDR2 is SNEGSKA in the germline V gene (reference sequence). This CDR3 region has 11 residues. The V and J ends lost 1 base and 8 bases respectively, with 9 bases between them. DNA of the CDR3: TGCAGTGCTAGAGTTATTGAACAGCAGTACTTC. This translates into CSARVIEQQYF.

The gene calls are TRBV20-1 and TRBJ2-1; maybe TRBD2 (6 bases). The CDR3 consists of 13 residues. The V gene's germline CDR1 is DFQATT and CDR2 SNEGSKA (reference sequence). V dropped 8 bases and J dropped 5 bases, with 16 bases sitting between them. The DNA of the CDR3 is TGCAGTCCTCCGGGACTGGCGGACAATGAGCAGTTCTTC. Protein sequence: CSPPGLADNEQFF.

This clonotype showed up many times. The rearrangement joins TRBV27 to TRBJ1-2; no firm D call. V lost 4 bases and J 10 bases, leaving 10 bases between the germline ends. The CDR3 spans 11 residues. Germline loops: CDR1 MNHEY, CDR2 SMNVEV (reference sequence). CDR3: CASSSGRHYTF. Here the CDR3 DNA reads TGTGCCAGCAGTTCTGGACGTCACTACACCTTC.